This T cell receptor (beta chain) was recovered during a study of shared clonotypes between healthy human individuals. Method: immunoSEQ multiplex PCR; TCRdb's copy keeps in-frame clones and lacks some. The table includes 550,000 to 750,000 clones, less than 97% detected once. Study-wide points: The study generally estimated greater richness for naive than memory subsets.

Terminally differentiated effector memory CD45RA+ cells were excluded from the naive CD8 cells, which were CD45RO-negative and positively selected for CCR7. Concerning this clone itself: The antigen is undetermined.

The sample taken for sequencing was naive CD8+ T cells sorted from blood. This clonotype was obtained from a woman aged 25 to 39 in good health.

This CDR3 is CASSTGRVQETQYF. DNA of the CDR3: TGTGCCAGTAGTACCGGCAGGGTGCAAGAGACCCAGTACTTC. This chain joins TRBV19 and TRBJ2-5; the D gene is possibly TRBD1 (5 bases). The germline CDR1 and CDR2 sequences are LNHDA and SQIVND (reference sequence). This CDR3 is 14 amino acids long. V was shortened by 4 bases and J by 2 bases, with 11 bases between the two germline ends. The full variable domain, in which reference TRBV19 and TRBJ2-5 provide the parts outside the CDR3, is DGGITQSPKYLFRKEGQNVTLSCEQNLNHDAMYWYRQDPGQGLRLIYYSQIVNDFQKGDIAEGYSVSREKKESFPLTVTSAQKNPTAFYLCASSTGRVQETQYFGPGTRLLVL.